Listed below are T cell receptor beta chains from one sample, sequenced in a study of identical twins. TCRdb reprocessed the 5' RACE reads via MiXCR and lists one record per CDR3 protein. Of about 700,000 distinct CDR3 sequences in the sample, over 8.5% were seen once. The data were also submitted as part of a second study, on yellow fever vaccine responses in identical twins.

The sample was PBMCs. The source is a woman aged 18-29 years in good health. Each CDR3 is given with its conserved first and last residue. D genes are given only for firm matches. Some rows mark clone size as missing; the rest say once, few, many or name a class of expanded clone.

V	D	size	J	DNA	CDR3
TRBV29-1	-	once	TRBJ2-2	TGCAGCGTTGAACCGGCAGCCAGGAACACCGGGGAGCTGTTTTTT	CSVEPAARNTGELFF
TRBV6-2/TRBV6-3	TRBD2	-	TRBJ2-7	TGTGCCAGCAGTTACAGGGGACTAGGAACGAGACGTTACGAGCAGTACTTC	CASSYRGLGTRRYEQYF
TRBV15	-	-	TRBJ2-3	TGTGCCACCAAAGGGGCGCGGGGCACAGATACGCAGTATTTT	CATKGARGTDTQYF
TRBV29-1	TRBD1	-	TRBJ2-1	TGCAGCGGTGGGACAGGGGGCGGTGAGCAGTTCTTC	CSGGTGGGEQFF
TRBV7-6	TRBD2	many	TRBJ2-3	TGTGCCAGCAGCCTAGCGGGGTCTTACACAGATACGCAGTATTTT	CASSLAGSYTDTQYF
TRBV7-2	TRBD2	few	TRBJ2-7	TGTGCCAGCAGCTTCGGGACTAGCGGGAGCGTCTACGAGCAGTACTTC	CASSFGTSGSVYEQYF
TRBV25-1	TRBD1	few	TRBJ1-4	TGTGCCAGCAGTCCCGCGGGACAGAATAATGAAAAACTGTTTTTT	CASSPAGQNNEKLFF
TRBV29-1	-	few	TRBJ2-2	TGCAGCGTCGCAGTCCCGGGACCACTAGGGGACACCGGGGAGCTGTTTTTT	CSVAVPGPLGDTGELFF
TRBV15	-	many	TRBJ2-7	TGTGCCACCAGCAGAGCATACGGAGGGGGCGAGCAGTACTTC	CATSRAYGGGEQYF
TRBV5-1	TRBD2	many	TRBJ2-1	TGCGCCAGCAGCTTGGCCCCTAGCGGGGGAGTCGGGGAGCAGTTCTTC	CASSLAPSGGVGEQFF
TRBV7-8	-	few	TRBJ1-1	TGTGCCAGCAGCTTAGTGAGGGGTCGCAAAATGAACACTGAAGCTTTCTTT	CASSLVRGRKMNTEAFF
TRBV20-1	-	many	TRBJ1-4	TGCAGTGCTCTCGGCGGGGCTATGAATGAAAAACTGTTTTTT	CSALGGAMNEKLFF
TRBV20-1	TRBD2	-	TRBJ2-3	TGCAGTGCTAGAGCGGGGGGTAGAACAGATACGCAGTATTTT	CSARAGGRTDTQYF
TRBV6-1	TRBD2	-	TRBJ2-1	TGTGCCAGCAGTCCTCTAGCGGGGGGGCTGGGCAATGAGCAGTTCTTC	CASSPLAGGLGNEQFF
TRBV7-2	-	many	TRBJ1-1	TGTGCCAGCAGCTTAGTAATCAACACTGAAGCTTTCTTT	CASSLVINTEAFF
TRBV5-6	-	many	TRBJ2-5	TGTGCCAGCAGCTGGGACAAAAAGACCCAGTACTTC	CASSWDKKTQYF
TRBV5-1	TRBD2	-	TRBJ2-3	TGCGCCAGCTCCCCGCTCTCGGGAGGGTCCCCAGATACGCAGTATTTT	CASSPLSGGSPDTQYF
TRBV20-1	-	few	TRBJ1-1	TGCAGTGCTAGATTCAGGGGAGGTGAAGCTTTCTTT	CSARFRGGEAFF
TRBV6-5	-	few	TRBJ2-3	TGTGCCAGCAGTTACTCGCCAGATCCCACAGATACGCAGTATTTT	CASSYSPDPTDTQYF
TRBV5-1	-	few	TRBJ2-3	TGCGCCAGCAGCTTGTCTAAATTCACGGATACGCAGTATTTT	CASSLSKFTDTQYF
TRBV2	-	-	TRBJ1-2	TGTGCCATCAGTCTAGTTAACAGACCTTCGGGGGCAAGCTATGGCTACACCTTC	CAISLVNRPSGASYGYTF
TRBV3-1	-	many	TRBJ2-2	TGTGCCAGCAGCCGGACTGCAACCGGGGAGCTGTTTTTT	CASSRTATGELFF
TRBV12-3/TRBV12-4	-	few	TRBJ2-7	TGTGCCAGCAGTTTAATTATCCGGGCCGGTTTCTACGAGCAGTACTTC	CASSLIIRAGFYEQYF
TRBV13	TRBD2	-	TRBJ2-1	TGTGCCAGCAGCTTAGGCCGGACTAGGGCTCACAATGAGCAGTTCTTC	CASSLGRTRAHNEQFF
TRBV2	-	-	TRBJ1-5	TGTGCCAGCAGTGAATGGGCTGGCAATCAGCCCCAGCATTTT	CASSEWAGNQPQHF
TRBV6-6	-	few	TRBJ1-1	TGTGCCAGCAGTTACCAAAGCACTGAAGCTTTCTTT	CASSYQSTEAFF
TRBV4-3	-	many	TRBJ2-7	TGCGCCAGCAGCCAAGACATCGGGCTCCCCTACGAGCAGTACTTC	CASSQDIGLPYEQYF
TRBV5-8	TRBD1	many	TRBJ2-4	TGTGCCAGCAGCCCTACAGGGGGTGGCAAAAACATTCAGTACTTC	CASSPTGGGKNIQYF
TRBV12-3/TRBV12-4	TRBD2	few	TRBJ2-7	TGTGCCAGCACCCTCGGGGGGGGACGGAACTACGAGCAGTACTTC	CASTLGGGRNYEQYF
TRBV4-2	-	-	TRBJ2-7	TGTGCCAGCAGCCAAGAAACGGGGGCCTACGAGCAGTACTTC	CASSQETGAYEQYF
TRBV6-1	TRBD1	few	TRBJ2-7	TGTGCCAGCAAACCACAGGGGGACTCCTACGAGCAGTACTTC	CASKPQGDSYEQYF
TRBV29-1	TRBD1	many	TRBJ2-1	TGCAGCGTGGACAGGGATTTTTTCAATGAGCAGTTCTTC	CSVDRDFFNEQFF
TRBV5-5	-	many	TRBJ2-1	TGTGCCAGCAGCTTGGATAGCGACCCCTACAATGAGCAGTTCTTC	CASSLDSDPYNEQFF
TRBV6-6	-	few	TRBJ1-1	TGTGCCAGCAGTATGCGGGGGGACACTGAAGCTTTCTTT	CASSMRGDTEAFF
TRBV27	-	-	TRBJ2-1	TGTGCCAGCAGTCCTCAAGGGACTTCAACGGGAGAGCAGTTCTTC	CASSPQGTSTGEQFF
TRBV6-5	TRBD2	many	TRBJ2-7	TGTGCCAGCAGTTACTGGGCTAGCGGGAGTGTCGCCTACGAGCAGTACTTC	CASSYWASGSVAYEQYF
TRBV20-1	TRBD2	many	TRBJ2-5	TGCAGTGCTAGATGGGATCTAGCGGGGTCCGAGACCCAGTACTTC	CSARWDLAGSETQYF
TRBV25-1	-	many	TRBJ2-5	TGTGCCAGCAGTGATGGGGGGAGGGAGACCCAGTACTTC	CASSDGGRETQYF
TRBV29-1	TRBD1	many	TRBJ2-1	TGCAGCGTTTTCACAGGGGGCTCCTACAATGAGCAGTTCTTC	CSVFTGGSYNEQFF
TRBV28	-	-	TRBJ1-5	TGTGCCAGCAGTTCACCCGACAGGCTAAATCAGCCCCAGCATTTT	CASSSPDRLNQPQHF
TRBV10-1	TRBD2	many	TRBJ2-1	TGCGCCAGCAGTGACCCTAGCGGGAGCGATGAGCAGTTCTTC	CASSDPSGSDEQFF
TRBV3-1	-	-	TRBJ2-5	TGTGCCTCCTGCCAGACCCCGTTAAGGGGCGGAGGAGAGACCCAGTACTTC	CASCQTPLRGGGETQYF
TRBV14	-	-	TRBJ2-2	TGTGCCAGCAGCCAAGATCGTAGCAAATTCGGGAACACCGGGGAGCTGTTTTTT	CASSQDRSKFGNTGELFF
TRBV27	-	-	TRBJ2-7	TGTGCCAGCAGTGACAGGACCCCCTACGAGCAGTACTTC	CASSDRTPYEQYF
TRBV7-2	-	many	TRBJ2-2	TGTGCCAGCAGGGGGACGCGTACCGGGGAGCTGTTTTTT	CASRGTRTGELFF